Below, 8 T cell receptor beta chains from the same sample are listed, as sequenced in a study of blood T cell repertoires in COVID-19. The data were produced by immunoSEQ multiplex PCR, yet TCRdb's version contains in-frame clones alone and is incomplete. The data contain hundreds of thousands of clones, approximately 80% of them singletons. Sequencing was performed on peripheral blood. The receptors derive from a woman aged 80 or older with COVID-19, enrolled during active disease.

The V call is TRBV5-1, the J call TRBJ2-1; 8 bases fit TRBD2. The germline gives CDR1 SGHRS, CDR2 YFSETQ. V gave up 4 bases and J gave up 12 bases; unmatched junction bases: 6. The CDR3 extends over 12 amino acids. The chain's CDR3 is CASSPSGTRQFF. The CDR3 DNA is TGCGCCAGCAGCCCATCCGGGACTAGGCAGTTCTTC.

The chain's CDR3 is CASRPPGLTTYGYTF. For the CDR3, the DNA is TGCGCCAGCAGACCGCCGGGACTCACTACTTATGGCTACACCTTC. This sequence joins TRBV5-1 and TRBJ1-2, with D possibly TRBD1 on 5 matching bases. Between the trimmed V and J ends, which lost 5 bases and 5 bases, there was a span of 19 bases. Germline CDR1 and CDR2: SGHRS and YFSETQ. The CDR3 covers 15 residues.

V is TRBV19 and J is TRBJ1-1; 7 bases are a match to TRBD1. J gave up 5 bases and V 3 bases, and 6 bases lay outside the gene matches. In germline, CDR1 is LNHDA, CDR2 SQIVND (reference sequence). CDR3 length: 14 residues. DNA of the CDR3: TGTGCCAGTAGTATCAAACAGGGGCAAACTGAAGCTTTCTTT. It translates to CASSIKQGQTEAFF.

The rearrangement uses TRBV18 and TRBJ2-3; the match to TRBD2 covers 8 bases. Germline values: CDR1 KGHSH, CDR2 LQKENI. The V gene end was trimmed by 3 bases and the J gene end by 4 bases; junction bases not matched to a gene: 9. This CDR3 has 16 residues. The DNA for the CDR3 is TGTGCCAGCTCACCCCCCCGGGAGGGCCACCCAGATACGCAGTATTTT. This translates into CASSPPREGHPDTQYF. The complete variable domain, with remaining parts taken from reference TRBV18 and TRBJ2-3, reads NAGVMQNPRHLVRRRGQEARLRCSPMKGHSHVYWYRQLPEEGLKFMVYLQKENIIDESGMPKERFSAEFPKEGPSILRIQQVVRGDSAAYFCASSPPREGHPDTQYFGPGTRLTVL.

This clone was seen just once. The CDR3 here is CATSLYYLNTEAFF. The CDR3 bases are TGTGCCACTTCCTTATATTACTTGAACACTGAAGCTTTCTTT. The rearrangement links TRBV7-2 to TRBJ1-1, with no clear D. The germline V gene has CDR1 SGHTA and CDR2 FQGNSA. The CDR3 is 14 residues long. V gave up 10 bases and J gave up 0 bases, with 15 bases separating them.

The chain uses TRBV13 and TRBJ2-3, with 9 bases identical to TRBD2. Germline V gene sequence: CDR1 PRHDT, CDR2 FYEKMQ (reference sequence). The CDR3 contains 15 residues. With 4 bases clipped from V and 5 bases from J, the junction kept 7 bases outside the gene matches. The CDR3 DNA sequence: TGTGCCAGCAGCTCCGGGGGACTAGCTATAGATACGCAGTATTTT. Translated: CASSSGGLAIDTQYF.

V and J are TRBV7-8 and TRBJ1-1; maybe TRBD1 (6 bases). Germline CDR1 SGHVS, CDR2 FQNEAQ. The ends were cut back, 5 bases at V and 1 base at J, with 8 bases in the middle. This CDR3 contains 13 residues. DNA of the CDR3: TGTGCCAGCAGCCGCAGGGGGAACACTGAAGCTTTCTTT. Translation: CASSRRGNTEAFF. Looking up the rest from reference TRBV7-8 and TRBJ1-1 gives the full variable domain: GAGVSQSPRYKVAKRGQDVALRCDPISGHVSLFWYQQALGQGPEFLTYFQNEAQLDKSGLPSDRFFAERPEGSVSTLKIQRTQQEDSAVYLCASSRRGNTEAFFGQGTRLTVV.

The chain links TRBV16 to TRBJ2-3; TRBD2 agrees at 14 bases. The CDR3 sequence is 15 residues long. V lost 4 bases and J lost 6; bases outside the gene matches: 3. CDR1 and CDR2 from the germline V gene are KGHSY and FQNENV. The CDR3 sequence: CASSLGTSGSDTQYF. DNA for the CDR3: TGTGCCAGCAGCCTTGGGACTAGCGGGAGTGATACGCAGTATTTT.